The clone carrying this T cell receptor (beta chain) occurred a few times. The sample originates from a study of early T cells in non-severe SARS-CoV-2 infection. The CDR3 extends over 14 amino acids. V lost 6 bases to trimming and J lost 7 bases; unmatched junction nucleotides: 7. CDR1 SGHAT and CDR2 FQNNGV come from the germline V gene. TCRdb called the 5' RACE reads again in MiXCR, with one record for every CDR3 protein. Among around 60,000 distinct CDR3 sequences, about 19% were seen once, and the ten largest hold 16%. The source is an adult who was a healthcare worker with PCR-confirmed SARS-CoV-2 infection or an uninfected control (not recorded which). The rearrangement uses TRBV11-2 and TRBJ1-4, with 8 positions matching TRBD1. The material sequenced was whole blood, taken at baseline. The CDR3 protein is CASSPDRGPEKLFF. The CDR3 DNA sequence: TGTGCCAGCAGTCCCGACAGGGGCCCTGAAAAACTGTTTTTT.